This TCR beta chain was observed in a study of T cells in Graves' hyperthyroidism and ophthalmopathy. This clonotype has a count of ten or more. Its matching antigen is unknown. The study, taken as a whole, reports: Ophthalmopathy cases were set apart from stable hyperthyroidism by a 13 V-J model.

CDR1 and CDR2 (germline): SQVTM, ANQGSEA. There are 14 residues in the CDR3. Trimming took 6 bases from V and 3 from J, leaving 15 bases between them. RNA transcripts yielded amplified TCR beta CDR3 regions. Initially, a first-round RT-PCR of the TCR CDR3 employed the HTBI primer set. TCRdb re-called the multiplex PCR reads with MiXCR, one entry per CDR3 protein. The sample carries about 480,000 distinct CDR3 sequences, approximately 24% recorded once. The origin of this receptor is a young woman with Graves' ophthalmopathy. The sequenced sample consisted of blood. The chain is built from TRBV29-1 and TRBJ1-3; D is ambiguous. CDR3 nucleotide sequence: TGCAGCGTCCACACCACCGAACTTGGAAACACCATATATTTT. Protein: CSVHTTELGNTIYF.